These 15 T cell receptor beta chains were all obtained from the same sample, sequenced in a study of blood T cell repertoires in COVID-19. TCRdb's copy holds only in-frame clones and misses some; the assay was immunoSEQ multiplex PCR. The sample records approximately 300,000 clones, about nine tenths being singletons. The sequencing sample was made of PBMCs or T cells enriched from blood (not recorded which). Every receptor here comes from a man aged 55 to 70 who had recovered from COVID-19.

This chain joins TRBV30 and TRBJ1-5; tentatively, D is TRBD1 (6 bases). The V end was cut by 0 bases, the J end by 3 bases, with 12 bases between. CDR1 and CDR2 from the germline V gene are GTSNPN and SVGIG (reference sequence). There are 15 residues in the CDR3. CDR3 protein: CAWSVRTGINQPQHF. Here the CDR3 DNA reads TGTGCCTGGAGTGTCCGTACAGGGATCAATCAGCCCCAGCATTTT.

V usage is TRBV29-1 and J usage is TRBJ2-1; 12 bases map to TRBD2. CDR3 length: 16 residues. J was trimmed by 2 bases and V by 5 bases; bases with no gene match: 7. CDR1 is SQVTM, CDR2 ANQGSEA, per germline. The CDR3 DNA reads TGCAGCGTTTTAGTACTAGCGGGAGGAACCTACAATGAGCAGTTCTTC. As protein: CSVLVLAGGTYNEQFF.

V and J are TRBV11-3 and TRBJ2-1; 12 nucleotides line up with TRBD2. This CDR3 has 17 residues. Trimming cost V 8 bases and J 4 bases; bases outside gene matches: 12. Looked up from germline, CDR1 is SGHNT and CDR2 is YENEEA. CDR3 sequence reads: CASARGTSGFGYNEQFF. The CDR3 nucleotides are TGTGCCAGCGCGAGGGGGACTAGCGGGTTCGGTTACAATGAGCAGTTCTTC.

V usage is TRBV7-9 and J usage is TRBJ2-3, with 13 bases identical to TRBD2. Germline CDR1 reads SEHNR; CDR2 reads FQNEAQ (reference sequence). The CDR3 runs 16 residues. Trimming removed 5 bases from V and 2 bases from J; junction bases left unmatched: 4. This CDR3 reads CASSPGLAGATDTQYF. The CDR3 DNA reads TGTGCCAGCAGCCCAGGACTAGCGGGAGCCACAGATACGCAGTATTTT.

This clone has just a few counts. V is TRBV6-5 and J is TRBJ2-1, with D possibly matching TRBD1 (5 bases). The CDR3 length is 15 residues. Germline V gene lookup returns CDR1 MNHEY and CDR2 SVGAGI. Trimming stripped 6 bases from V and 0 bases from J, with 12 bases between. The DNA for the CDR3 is TGTGCCAGCAGCCGAAAGGGGTCCTCCTACAATGAGCAGTTCTTC. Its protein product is CASSRKGSSYNEQFF.

CDR3 bases: TGTGCCACCAGTGACCCCATTTCGGGAGATACGCAGTATTTT. It is translated as CATSDPISGDTQYF. This rearrangement joins TRBV24-1 to TRBJ2-3; no firm D call. Deletions cut 4 bases from V and 5 bases from J, with 12 bases between. The CDR3 runs 14 residues. The germline gives CDR1 KGHDR, CDR2 SFDVKD.

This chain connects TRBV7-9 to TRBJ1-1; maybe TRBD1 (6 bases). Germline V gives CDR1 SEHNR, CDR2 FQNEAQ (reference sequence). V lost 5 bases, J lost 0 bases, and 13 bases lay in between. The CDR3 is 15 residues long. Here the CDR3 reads CASSGTGQLNTEAFF. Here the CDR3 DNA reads TGTGCCAGCAGCGGAACCGGACAGCTGAACACTGAAGCTTTCTTT.

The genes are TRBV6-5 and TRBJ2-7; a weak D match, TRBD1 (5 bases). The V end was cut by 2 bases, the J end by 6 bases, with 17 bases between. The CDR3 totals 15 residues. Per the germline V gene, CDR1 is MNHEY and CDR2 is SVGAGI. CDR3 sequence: CASSYGLPGQGEQYF. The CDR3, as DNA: TGTGCCAGCAGTTACGGGCTTCCAGGGCAGGGCGAGCAGTACTTC.

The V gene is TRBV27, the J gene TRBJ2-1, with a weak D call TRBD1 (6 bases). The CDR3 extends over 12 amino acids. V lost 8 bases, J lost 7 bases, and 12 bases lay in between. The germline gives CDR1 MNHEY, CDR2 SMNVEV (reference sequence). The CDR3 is CASSGTRNEQFF. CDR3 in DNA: TGTGCCAGCTCCGGGACAAGGAATGAGCAGTTCTTC.

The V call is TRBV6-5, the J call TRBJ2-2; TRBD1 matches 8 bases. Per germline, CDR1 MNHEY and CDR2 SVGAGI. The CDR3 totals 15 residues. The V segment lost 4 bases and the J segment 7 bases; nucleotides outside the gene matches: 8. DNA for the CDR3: TGTGCCAGCAGTTCGCCCGGGACAGGCATCGGGGAGCTGTTTTTT. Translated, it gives CASSSPGTGIGELFF.

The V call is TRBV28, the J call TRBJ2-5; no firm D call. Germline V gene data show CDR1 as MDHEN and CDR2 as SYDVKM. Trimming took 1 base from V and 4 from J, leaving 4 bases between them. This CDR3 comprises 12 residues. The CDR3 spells CASSLLLETQYF. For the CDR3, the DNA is TGTGCCAGCAGTTTATTACTAGAGACCCAGTACTTC. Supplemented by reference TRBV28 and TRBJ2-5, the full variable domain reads DVKVTQSSRYLVKRTGEKVFLECVQDMDHENMFWYRQDPGLGLRLIYFSYDVKMKEKGDIPEGYSVSREKKERFSLILESASTNQTSMYLCASSLLLETQYFGPGTRLLVL.

This CDR3 reads CASSLGEEVNEKLFF. CDR3 nucleotide sequence: TGTGCCAGCAGCTTAGGGGAGGAGGTGAATGAAAAACTGTTTTTT. This sequence joins TRBV7-2 and TRBJ1-4; D unclear. The germline gives CDR1 SGHTA, CDR2 FQGNSA. The CDR3 consists of 15 residues. The ends were cut back, 1 base at V and 5 bases at J, with 11 bases in the middle.

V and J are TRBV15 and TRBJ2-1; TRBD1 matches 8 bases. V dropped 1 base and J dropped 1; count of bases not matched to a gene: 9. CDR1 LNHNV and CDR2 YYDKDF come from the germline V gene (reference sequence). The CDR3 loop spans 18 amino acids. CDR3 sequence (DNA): TGTGCCACCAGCAGAGTGGCCCGGACAGGGAGATCCTACAATGAGCAGTTCTTC. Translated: CATSRVARTGRSYNEQFF.

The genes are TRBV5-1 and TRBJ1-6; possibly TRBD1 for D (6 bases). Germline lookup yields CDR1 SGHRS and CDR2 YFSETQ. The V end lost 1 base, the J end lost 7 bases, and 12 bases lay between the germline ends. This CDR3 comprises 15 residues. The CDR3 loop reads CASSLQGTPNSPLHF. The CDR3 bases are TGCGCCAGCAGCTTGCAAGGGACACCGAATTCACCCCTCCACTTT.

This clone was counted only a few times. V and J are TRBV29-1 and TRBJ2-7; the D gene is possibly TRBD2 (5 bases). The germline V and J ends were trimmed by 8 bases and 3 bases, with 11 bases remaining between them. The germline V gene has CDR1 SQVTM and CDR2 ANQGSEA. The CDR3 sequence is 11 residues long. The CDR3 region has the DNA TGCAGCACCCTACGGGGCTACGAGCAGTACTTC. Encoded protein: CSTLRGYEQYF.